The clone carrying this T cell receptor beta chain was seen many times. V was shortened by 1 base and J by 2 bases, with 18 bases between the two germline ends. Germline CDR1 reads LNHDA; CDR2 reads SQIVND (reference sequence). There are 18 residues in the CDR3. These data are taken from a study of T cells in Graves' hyperthyroidism and ophthalmopathy. Study context: Peripheral blood was acquired at first diagnosis, ahead of any therapy whatsoever.

Researchers took RNA transcripts and amplified the TCR beta CDR3 regions from them. HTBI primers were employed in a first-round RT-PCR of the TCR CDR3. TCRdb re-called the multiplex PCR reads through MiXCR, storing one row per CDR3 protein. In the table there are a few hundred thousand distinct CDR3 sequences, around 18% of which are singletons. The sequenced sample was blood. This clonotype was sampled from a woman in her 40s with Graves' ophthalmopathy. This chain joins TRBV19 and TRBJ1-5; D is undetermined. CDR3 sequence (DNA): TGTGCCAGTAGTATAGTCAGGACGAGGTGGGTGCGCAATCAGCCCCAGCATTTT. It specifies CASSIVRTRWVRNQPQHF.